The 10 T cell receptor beta chains below come from one sample, sequenced in a study of vaccination and CD4 T cells after COVID-19. Treatment defined: roughly ten-day PBMC culture with coronavirus spike peptide pools or control peptides (ViraFEST assay). The study sequenced cultured CD4+ T cell DNA using the Oncomine TCR Beta short-read assay. TCRdb recomputed calls from the PCR reads with MiXCR, one row per CDR3 protein. The sample holds about 18,000 distinct CDR3 sequences, more than 65% seen once. The antigens for these receptors are not known. Sequenced material: CD4+ T cells from blood, cultured in vitro. The receptor set was obtained from a human donor who had recovered from COVID-19.

The chain carries TRBV5-6 and TRBJ1-1, with D possibly being TRBD1 (5 bases). CDR1 and CDR2 from the germline V gene are SGHDT and YYEEEE. The V and J ends lost 4 bases and 7 bases respectively, with 11 bases between them. The CDR3 loop spans 12 amino acids. The CDR3 DNA follows: TGTGCCAGCAGCCGCAGGGTTTATGAAGCTTTCTTT. Translated, it gives CASSRRVYEAFF.

CDR3: CSAREGLSDTQYF. The CDR3 DNA sequence: TGCAGTGCCAGGGAGGGGTTATCAGATACGCAGTATTTT. The rearrangement uses TRBV20-1 and TRBJ2-3; 7 bases match TRBD2. Germline assignment: CDR1 DFQATT and CDR2 SNEGSKA (reference sequence). The junction had 7 bases not matched to a gene; V was cut back by 6 bases and J by 4 bases. This CDR3 spans 13 amino acids.

This chain links TRBV4-3 with TRBJ1-2; 7 bases align to TRBD1. This CDR3 contains 16 residues. The V gene's germline CDR1 is LGHNA and CDR2 YSLEER. With 0 bases clipped from V and 5 bases from J, the junction kept 9 bases outside the gene matches. The CDR3 DNA reads as TGCGCCAGCAGCCAAGATAGAGGGACAGTTAAATATGGCTACACCTTC. It translates to CASSQDRGTVKYGYTF.

This chain links TRBV9 with TRBJ1-2; D gene uncertain. Germline lookup yields CDR1 SGDLS and CDR2 YYNGEE. The CDR3 is 14 residues long. Trimming pared 4 bases from V and 6 bases from J, leaving 16 bases between. The CDR3 spells CASSPRGREDGYTF. CDR3 DNA: TGTGCCAGCAGCCCTCGTGGGAGGGAAGATGGCTACACCTTC.

In this sample, this clonotype turned up a few times. The genes are TRBV6-2 or TRBV6-3 and TRBJ1-1; D unresolved. The length of the CDR3 is 14 residues. Trimming removed 2 bases at V and 4 bases at J, with 11 bases between. Germline V gene lookup returns CDR1 MNHEY and CDR2 SVGEGT. In nucleotides, the CDR3 is TGTGCCAGCAGTTACGTGGGCTCGGGCACTGAAGCTTTCTTT. Protein sequence: CASSYVGSGTEAFF.

The V gene is TRBV27, the J gene TRBJ1-5; D is ambiguous. The CDR3 is 13 residues long. CDR1 MNHEY and CDR2 SMNVEV come from the germline V gene (reference sequence). Trimming took off 1 base at V and 4 bases at J, with 5 bases between the two ends. The CDR3 DNA reads as TGTGCCAGCAGTTTATTGCGGAATCAGCCCCAGCATTTT. Translating it yields CASSLLRNQPQHF.

This chain connects TRBV11-2 to TRBJ1-6; possibly TRBD1 for D (5 bases). This CDR3 has 15 amino acids. Between the trimmed V and J ends, which lost 1 base and 8 bases, there was a span of 12 bases. Germline CDR1 is SGHAT and CDR2 is FQNNGV. The DNA for the CDR3 is TGTGCCAGCAGCTTAGGGGCAGGGAAGTATTCACCCCTCCACTTT. It encodes CASSLGAGKYSPLHF.

The chain combines TRBV20-1 with TRBJ2-3, with D unclear. The CDR3 loop spans 13 amino acids. The germline V gene has CDR1 DFQATT and CDR2 SNEGSKA (reference sequence). With 3 bases removed from V and 1 base from J, the gap between germline ends came to 8 bases. The CDR3 is CSAREPRTDTQYF. The DNA for the CDR3 is TGCAGTGCTAGGGAGCCACGCACAGATACGCAGTATTTT.

The V call is TRBV29-1, the J call TRBJ2-5, with 7 bases identical to TRBD1. Germline loops: CDR1 SQVTM, CDR2 ANQGSEA. This CDR3 is 14 amino acids long. With 3 bases clipped from V and 4 bases from J, the junction kept 8 bases outside the gene matches. CDR3 DNA sequence: TGCAGCGTTGATGGGCAGGGGGTCAGAGAGACCCAGTACTTC. Translated: CSVDGQGVRETQYF.

V and J are TRBV10-3 and TRBJ1-2, with TRBD1 identical over 7 bases. The V segment lost 4 bases and the J segment 8 bases; nucleotides outside the gene matches: 4. Germline V gene sequence: CDR1 ENHRY, CDR2 SYGVKD. CDR3 length: 12 residues. The CDR3 coding sequence is TGTGCCATCAGTGTCGACAGGGTCGGCTACACCTTC. Amino acid sequence: CAISVDRVGYTF.